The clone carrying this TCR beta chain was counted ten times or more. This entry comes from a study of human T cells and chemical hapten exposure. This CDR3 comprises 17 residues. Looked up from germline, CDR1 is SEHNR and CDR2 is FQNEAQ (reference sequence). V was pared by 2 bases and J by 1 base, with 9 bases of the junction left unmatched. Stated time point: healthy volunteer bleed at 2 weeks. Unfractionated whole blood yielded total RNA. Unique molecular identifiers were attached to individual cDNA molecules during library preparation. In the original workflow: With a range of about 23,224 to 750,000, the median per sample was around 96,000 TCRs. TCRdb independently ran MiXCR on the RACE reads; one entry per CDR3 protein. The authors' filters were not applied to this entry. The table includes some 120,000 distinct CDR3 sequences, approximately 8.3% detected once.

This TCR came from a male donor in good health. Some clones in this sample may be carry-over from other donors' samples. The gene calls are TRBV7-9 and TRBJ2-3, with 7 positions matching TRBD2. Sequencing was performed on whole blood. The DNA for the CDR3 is TGTGCCAGCAGCTTACGCGGGAGTTCGACCGGCACAGATACGCAGTATTTT. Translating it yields CASSLRGSSTGTDTQYF. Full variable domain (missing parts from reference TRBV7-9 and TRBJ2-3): DTGVSQNPRHKITKRGQNVTFRCDPISEHNRLYWYRQTLGQGPEFLTYFQNEAQLEKSRLLSDRFSAERPKGSFSTLEIQRTEQGDSAMYLCASSLRGSSTGTDTQYFGPGTRLTVL.